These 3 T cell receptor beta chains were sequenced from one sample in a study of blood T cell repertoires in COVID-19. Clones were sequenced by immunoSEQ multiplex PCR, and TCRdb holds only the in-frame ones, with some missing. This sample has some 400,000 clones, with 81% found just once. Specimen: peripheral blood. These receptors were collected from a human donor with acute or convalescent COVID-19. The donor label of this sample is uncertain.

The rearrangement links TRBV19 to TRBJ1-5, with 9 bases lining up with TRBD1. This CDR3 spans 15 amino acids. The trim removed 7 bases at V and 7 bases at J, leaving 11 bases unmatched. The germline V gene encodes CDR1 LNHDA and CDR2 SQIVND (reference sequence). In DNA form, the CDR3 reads TGTGCCAGTACAACAGGGGGCGTTTCGGCCCAGCCCCAGCATTTT. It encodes CASTTGGVSAQPQHF.

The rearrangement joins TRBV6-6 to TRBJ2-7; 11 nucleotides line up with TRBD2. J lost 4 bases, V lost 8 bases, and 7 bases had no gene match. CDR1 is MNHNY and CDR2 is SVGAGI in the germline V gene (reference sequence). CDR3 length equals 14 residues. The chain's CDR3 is CASGVAGGPYEQYF. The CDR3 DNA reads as TGTGCCAGCGGGGTAGCGGGAGGGCCGTACGAGCAGTACTTC.

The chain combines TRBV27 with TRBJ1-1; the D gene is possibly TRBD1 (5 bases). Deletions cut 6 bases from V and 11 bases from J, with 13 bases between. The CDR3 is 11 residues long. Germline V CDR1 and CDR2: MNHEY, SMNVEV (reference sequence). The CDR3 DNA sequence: TGTGCCAGCAGCGATGGGGGGTGGGCTTTCTTT. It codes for CASSDGGWAFF.